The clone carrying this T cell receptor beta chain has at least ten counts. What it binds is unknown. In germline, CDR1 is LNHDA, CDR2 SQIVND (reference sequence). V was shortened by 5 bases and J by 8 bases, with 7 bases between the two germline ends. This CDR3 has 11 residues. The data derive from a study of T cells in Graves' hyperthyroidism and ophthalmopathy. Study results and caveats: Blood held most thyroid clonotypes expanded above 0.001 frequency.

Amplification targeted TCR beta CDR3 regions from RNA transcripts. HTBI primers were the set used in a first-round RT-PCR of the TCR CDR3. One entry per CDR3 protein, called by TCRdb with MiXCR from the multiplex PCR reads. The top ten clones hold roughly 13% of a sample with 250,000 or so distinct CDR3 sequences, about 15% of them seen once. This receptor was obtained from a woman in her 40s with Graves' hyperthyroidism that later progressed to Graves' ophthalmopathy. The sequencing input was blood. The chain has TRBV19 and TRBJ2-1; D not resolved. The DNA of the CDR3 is TGTGCCAGTAGTGGAGTGGATGAGCAGTTCTTC. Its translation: CASSGVDEQFF.